This record covers a single T cell receptor beta chain. The data originate from a study of blood T cell repertoires in COVID-19. Across the whole study: COVID-19 samples collected from the United States, Italy and Spain covered acute and convalescent phases. Sample material is recorded as cDNA or gDNA derived from T cells, B-cell-depleted T cells, or PBMCs.

In the authors' workflow: How many nucleated cells were present was estimated from reference gene primer amplification. Produced via immunoSEQ multiplex PCR; TCRdb's table is partial and in-frame only. V, J and clone size are taken as reported in that table, and D and trimming were inferred from the DNA itself. The data show about 380,000 clones, roughly 85% seen once. The V gene's germline CDR1 is WSHSY and CDR2 SAAADI. Trimming shortened V by 10 bases and J by 0 bases, and 12 bases separated the two germline ends. CDR3 length: 13 residues. V is TRBV10-2 and J is TRBJ1-2; possible D gene TRBD1, 5 bases. The sequenced sample was peripheral blood. The sequence was obtained from a woman between 18 and 29 years old with acute or convalescent COVID-19. The CDR3 protein is CATSGGANYGYTF. The CDR3 region has the DNA TGCGCCACCTCGGGGGGAGCTAACTATGGCTACACCTTC.